Reported below is one T cell receptor (beta chain). The data were obtained in a study of shared clonotypes between healthy human individuals. Genomic DNA (from each subset) was split evenly across several immunoSEQ plates. The assay was immunoSEQ multiplex PCR, and TCRdb's table has in-frame clones only and misses some. The sample has roughly 500,000 clones; about four fifths are singletons. The germline gives CDR1 SQVTM, CDR2 ANQGSEA. Trimming pared 4 bases from V and 0 bases from J, leaving 6 bases between. This CDR3 is 12 amino acids long. The sequenced sample was PBMCs. The J gene is TRBJ1-1, the V gene TRBV29-1; D is unresolved. The TCR comes from a woman in her thirties or forties in good health. Some clones in this sample may be carry-over from other donors' samples. The CDR3 loop reads CSVAELNTEAFF. The CDR3, as DNA: TGCAGCGTTGCAGAACTGAACACTGAAGCTTTCTTT.